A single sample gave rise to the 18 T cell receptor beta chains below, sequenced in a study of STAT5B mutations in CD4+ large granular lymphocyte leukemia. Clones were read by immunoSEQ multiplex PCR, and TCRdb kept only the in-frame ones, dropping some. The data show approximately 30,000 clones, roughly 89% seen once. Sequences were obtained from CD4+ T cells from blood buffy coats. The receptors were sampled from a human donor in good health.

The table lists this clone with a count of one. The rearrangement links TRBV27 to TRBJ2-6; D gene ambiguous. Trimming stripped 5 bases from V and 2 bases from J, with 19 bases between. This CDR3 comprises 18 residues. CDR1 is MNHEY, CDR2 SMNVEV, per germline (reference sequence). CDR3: CASSPTWGVGAGANVLTF. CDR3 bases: TGTGCCAGCAGTCCGACTTGGGGTGTAGGAGCTGGGGCCAACGTCCTGACTTTC.

The DNA of the CDR3 is TGTGCCAGCAGCTTAGGGGCGCGGGGGCGGGAGGGACACACTGAAGCTTTCTTT. Encoded protein: CASSLGARGREGHTEAFF. The chain has TRBV7-8 and TRBJ1-1; TRBD1 might be the D (6 bases). Trimming took 1 base from V and 3 from J, leaving 21 bases between them. The CDR3 consists of 18 residues. Germline CDR1 SGHVS, CDR2 FQNEAQ.

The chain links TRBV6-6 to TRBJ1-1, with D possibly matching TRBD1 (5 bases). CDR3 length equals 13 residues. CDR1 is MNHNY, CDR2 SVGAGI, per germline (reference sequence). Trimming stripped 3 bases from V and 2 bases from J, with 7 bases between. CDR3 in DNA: TGTGCCAGCAGTTATCAGGGAAACACTGAAGCTTTCTTT. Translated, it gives CASSYQGNTEAFF.

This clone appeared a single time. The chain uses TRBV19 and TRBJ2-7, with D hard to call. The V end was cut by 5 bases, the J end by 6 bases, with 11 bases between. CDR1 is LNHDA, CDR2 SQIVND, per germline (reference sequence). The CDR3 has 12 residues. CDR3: CASSPEGAEQYF. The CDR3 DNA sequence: TGTGCCAGTAGTCCGGAAGGTGCCGAGCAGTACTTC.

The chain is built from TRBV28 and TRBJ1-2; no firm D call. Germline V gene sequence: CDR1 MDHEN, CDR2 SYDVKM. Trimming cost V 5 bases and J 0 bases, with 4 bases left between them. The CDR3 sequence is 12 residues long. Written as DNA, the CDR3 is TGTGCCAGCAGTAGAACTAACTATGGCTACACCTTC. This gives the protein CASSRTNYGYTF.

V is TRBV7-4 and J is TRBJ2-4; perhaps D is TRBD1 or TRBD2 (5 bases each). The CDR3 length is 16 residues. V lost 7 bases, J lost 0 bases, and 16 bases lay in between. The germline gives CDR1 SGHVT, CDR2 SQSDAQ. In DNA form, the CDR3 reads TGTGCCAGCATCCTTCCGGGACCACTAGCCAAAAACATTCAGTACTTC. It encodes CASILPGPLAKNIQYF.

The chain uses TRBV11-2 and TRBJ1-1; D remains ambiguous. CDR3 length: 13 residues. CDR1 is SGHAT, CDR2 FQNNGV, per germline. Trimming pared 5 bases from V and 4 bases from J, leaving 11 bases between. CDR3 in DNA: TGTGCCAGCAGCCAAGGGCCTGGCACTGAAGCTTTCTTT. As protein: CASSQGPGTEAFF.

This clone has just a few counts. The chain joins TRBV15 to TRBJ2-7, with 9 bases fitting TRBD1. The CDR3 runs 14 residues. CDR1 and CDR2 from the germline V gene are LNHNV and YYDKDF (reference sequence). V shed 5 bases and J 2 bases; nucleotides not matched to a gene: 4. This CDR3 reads CATSGTGRTYEQYF. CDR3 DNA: TGTGCCACCAGCGGGACAGGGAGGACCTACGAGCAGTACTTC.

The CDR3 bases are TGTGCCAGCAGTTCCCCGGGACACGGGTACCAAGAGACCCAGTACTTC. Its protein product is CASSSPGHGYQETQYF. This chain connects TRBV6-5 to TRBJ2-5; the D gene is possibly TRBD1 (6 bases). CDR1 is MNHEY and CDR2 is SVGAGI in the germline V gene. Trimming stripped 4 bases from V and 0 bases from J, with 15 bases between. The CDR3 spans 16 residues.

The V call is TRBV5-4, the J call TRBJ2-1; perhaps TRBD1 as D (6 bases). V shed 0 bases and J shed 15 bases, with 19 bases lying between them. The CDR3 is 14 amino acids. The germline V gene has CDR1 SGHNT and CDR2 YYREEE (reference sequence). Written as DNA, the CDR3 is TGTGCCAGCAGCTTGGATCGCCAGCTAGGGGGTCGGTTCTTC. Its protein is CASSLDRQLGGRFF.

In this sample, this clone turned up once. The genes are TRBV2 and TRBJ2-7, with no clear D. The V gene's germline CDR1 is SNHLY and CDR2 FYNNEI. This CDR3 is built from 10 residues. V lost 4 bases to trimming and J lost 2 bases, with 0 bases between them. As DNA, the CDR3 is TGTGCCAGCAGTGCCTACGAGCAGTACTTC. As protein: CASSAYEQYF.

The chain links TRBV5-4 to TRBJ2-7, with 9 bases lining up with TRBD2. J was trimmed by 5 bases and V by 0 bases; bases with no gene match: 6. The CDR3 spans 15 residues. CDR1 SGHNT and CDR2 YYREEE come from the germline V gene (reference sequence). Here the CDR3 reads CASSLAGREGDEQYF. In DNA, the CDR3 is TGTGCCAGCAGCTTGGCTGGGCGGGAGGGGGACGAGCAGTACTTC.

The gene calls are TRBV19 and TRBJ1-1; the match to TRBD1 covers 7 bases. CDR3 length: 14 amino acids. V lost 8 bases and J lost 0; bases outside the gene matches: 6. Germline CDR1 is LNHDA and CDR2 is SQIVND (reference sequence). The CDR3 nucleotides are TGTGCCAGTCGTACCGGGACAGTGAACACTGAAGCTTTCTTT. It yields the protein CASRTGTVNTEAFF.

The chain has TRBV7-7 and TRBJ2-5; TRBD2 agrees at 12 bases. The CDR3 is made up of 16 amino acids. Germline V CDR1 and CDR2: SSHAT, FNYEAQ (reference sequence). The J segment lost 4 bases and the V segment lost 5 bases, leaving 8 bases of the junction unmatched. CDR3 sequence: CASSPSGTSGSETQYF. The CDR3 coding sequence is TGTGCCAGCAGCCCCTCCGGGACTAGCGGGTCAGAGACCCAGTACTTC.

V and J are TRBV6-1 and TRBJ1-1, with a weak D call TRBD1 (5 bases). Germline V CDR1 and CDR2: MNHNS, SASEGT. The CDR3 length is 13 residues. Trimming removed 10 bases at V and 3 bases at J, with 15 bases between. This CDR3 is CANRRSLDTEAFF. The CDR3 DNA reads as TGTGCCAACAGGCGGAGCCTCGACACTGAAGCTTTCTTT.

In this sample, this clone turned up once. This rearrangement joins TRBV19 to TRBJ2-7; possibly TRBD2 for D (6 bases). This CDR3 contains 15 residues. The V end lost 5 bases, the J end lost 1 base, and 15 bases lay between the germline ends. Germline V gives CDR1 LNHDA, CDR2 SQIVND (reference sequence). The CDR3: CASSEWGGYSYEQYF. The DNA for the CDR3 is TGTGCCAGTAGTGAGTGGGGAGGTTATTCCTACGAGCAGTACTTC.

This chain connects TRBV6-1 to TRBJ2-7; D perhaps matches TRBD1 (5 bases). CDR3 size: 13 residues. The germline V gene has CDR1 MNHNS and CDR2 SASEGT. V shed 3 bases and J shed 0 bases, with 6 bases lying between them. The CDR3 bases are TGTGCCAGCAGTGAGGGGCACTCCTACGAGCAGTACTTC. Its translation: CASSEGHSYEQYF.

The CDR3 is CARPGQASSGNTIYF. CDR3 in DNA: TGCGCCAGACCCGGACAGGCAAGCTCTGGAAACACCATATATTTT. The chain has TRBV10-1 and TRBJ1-3, with TRBD1 identical over 7 bases. CDR1 is WNHNN and CDR2 is SYGVQD in the germline V gene (reference sequence). Trimming cost V 9 bases and J 0 bases; bases outside gene matches: 8. The CDR3 extends over 15 amino acids.